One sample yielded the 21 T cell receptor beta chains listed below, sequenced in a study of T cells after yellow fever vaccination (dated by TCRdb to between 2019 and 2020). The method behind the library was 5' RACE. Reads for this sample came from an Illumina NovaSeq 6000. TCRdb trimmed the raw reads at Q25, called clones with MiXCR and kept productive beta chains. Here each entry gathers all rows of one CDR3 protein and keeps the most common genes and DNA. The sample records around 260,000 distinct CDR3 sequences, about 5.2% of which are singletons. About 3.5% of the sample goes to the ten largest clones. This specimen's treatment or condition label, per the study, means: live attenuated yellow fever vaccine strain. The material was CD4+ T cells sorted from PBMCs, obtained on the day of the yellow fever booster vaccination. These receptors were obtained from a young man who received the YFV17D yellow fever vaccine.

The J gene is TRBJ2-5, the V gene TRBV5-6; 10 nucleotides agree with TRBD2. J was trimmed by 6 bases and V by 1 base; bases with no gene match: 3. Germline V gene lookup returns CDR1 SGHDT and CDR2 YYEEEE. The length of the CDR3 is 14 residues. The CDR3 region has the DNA TGTGCCAGCAGCTTGAGCGGGGGGGCTAAGACCCAGTACTTC. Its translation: CASSLSGGAKTQYF.

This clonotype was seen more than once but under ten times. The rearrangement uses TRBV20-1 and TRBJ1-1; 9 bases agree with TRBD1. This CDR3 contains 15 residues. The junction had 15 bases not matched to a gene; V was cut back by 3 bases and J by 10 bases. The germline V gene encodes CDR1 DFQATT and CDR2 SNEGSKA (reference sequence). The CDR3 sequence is CSASPRDRVNLRAFF. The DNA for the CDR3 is TGCAGTGCTAGCCCTCGGGACAGGGTAAATTTAAGAGCTTTCTTT.

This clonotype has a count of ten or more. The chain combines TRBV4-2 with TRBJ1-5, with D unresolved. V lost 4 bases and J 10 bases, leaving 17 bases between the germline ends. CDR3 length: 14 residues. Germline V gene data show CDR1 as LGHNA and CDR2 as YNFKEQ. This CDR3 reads CASSPPGEARPQHF. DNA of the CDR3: TGTGCCAGCAGCCCCCCCGGGGAGGCCCGCCCCCAGCATTTT.

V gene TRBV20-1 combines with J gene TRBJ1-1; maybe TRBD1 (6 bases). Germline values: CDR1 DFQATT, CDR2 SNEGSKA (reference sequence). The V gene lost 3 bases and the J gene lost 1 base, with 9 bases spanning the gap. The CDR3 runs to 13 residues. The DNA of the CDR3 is TGCAGTGCTAGTCCGACAGGGAACACTGAAGCTTTCTTT. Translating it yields CSASPTGNTEAFF.

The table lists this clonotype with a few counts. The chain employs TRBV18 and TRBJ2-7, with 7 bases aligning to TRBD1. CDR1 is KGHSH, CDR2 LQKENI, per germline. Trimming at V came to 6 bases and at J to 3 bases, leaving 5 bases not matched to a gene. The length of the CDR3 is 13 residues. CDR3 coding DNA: TGTGCCAGCTCGCCGGACAGGAGCTACGAGCAGTACGTC. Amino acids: CASSPDRSYEQYV.

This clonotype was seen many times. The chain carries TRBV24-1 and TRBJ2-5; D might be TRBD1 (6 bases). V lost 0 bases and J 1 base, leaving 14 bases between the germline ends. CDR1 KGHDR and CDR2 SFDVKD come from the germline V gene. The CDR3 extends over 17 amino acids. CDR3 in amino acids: CATSDLRAGAGQETQYF. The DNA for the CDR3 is TGTGCCACCAGTGATTTGCGGGCAGGGGCGGGCCAAGAGACCCAGTACTTC.

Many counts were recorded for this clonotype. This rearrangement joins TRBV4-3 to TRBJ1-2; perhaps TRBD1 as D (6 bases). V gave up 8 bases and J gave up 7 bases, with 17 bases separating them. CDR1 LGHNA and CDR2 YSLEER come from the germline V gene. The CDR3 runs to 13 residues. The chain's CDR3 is CASGGRGLSGYTF. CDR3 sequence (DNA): TGCGCCAGCGGGGGCCGGGGTTTAAGTGGCTACACCTTC.

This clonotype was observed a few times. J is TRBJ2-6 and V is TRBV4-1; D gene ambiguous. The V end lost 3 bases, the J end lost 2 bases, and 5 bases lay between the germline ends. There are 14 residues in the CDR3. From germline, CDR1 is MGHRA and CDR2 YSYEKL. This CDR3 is CASSHNPGANVLTF. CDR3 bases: TGCGCCAGCAGCCATAATCCTGGGGCCAACGTCCTGACTTTC.

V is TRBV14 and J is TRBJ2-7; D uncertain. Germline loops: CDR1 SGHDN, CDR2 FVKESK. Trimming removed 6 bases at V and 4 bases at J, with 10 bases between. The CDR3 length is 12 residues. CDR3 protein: CASRGWMYEQYV. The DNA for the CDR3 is TGTGCCAGCAGGGGGTGGATGTACGAGCAGTACGTC.

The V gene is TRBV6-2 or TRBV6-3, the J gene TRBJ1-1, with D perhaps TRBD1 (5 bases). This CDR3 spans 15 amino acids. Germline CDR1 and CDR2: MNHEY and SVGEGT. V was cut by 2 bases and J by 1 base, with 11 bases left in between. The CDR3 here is CASSYGDSGNTEAFF. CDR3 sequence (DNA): TGTGCCAGCAGTTACGGAGACAGCGGGAACACTGAAGCTTTCTTT.

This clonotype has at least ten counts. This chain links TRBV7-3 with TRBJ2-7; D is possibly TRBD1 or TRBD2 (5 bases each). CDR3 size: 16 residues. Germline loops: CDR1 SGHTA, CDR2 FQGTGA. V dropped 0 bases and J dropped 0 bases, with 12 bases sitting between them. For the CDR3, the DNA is TGTGCCAGCAGCTTAACGCCGGGACGCAACTCCTACGAGCAGTACTTC. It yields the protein CASSLTPGRNSYEQYF.

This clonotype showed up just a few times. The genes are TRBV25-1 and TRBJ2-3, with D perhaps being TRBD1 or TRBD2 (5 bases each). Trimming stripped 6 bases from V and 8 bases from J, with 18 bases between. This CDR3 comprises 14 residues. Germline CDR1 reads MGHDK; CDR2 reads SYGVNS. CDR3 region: CASSLVRGSSTQYF. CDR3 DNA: TGTGCCAGCAGCCTCGTCCGGGGCAGCAGTACGCAGTATTTT. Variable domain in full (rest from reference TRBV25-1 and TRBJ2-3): EADIYQTPRYLVIGTGKKITLECSQTMGHDKMYWYQQDPGMELHLIHYSYGVNSTEKGDLSSESTVSRIRTEHFPLTLESARPSHTSQYLCASSLVRGSSTQYFGPGTRLTVL.

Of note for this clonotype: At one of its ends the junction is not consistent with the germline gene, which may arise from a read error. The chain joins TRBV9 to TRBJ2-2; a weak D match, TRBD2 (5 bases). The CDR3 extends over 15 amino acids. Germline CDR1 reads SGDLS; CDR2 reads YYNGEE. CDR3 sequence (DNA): TGTGCCAGCAGCGTTGAGGGATCGAACCCCGGGGAGCTGTTTTTT. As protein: CASSVEGSNPGELFF.

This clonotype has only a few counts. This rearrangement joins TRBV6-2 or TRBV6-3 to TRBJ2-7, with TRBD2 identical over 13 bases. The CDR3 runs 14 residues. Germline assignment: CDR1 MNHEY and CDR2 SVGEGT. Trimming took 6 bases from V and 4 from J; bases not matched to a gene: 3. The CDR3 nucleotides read TGTGCCAGCAGGCTGACTAGCGGGGGGTACGAGCAGTACGTC. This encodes CASRLTSGGYEQYV.

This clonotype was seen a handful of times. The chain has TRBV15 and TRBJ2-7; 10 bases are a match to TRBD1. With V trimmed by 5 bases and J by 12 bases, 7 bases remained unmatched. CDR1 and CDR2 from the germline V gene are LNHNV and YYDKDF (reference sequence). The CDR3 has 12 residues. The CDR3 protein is CATSPGGQGMYF. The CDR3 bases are TGTGCCACCAGCCCCGGGGGACAGGGGATGTACTTC.

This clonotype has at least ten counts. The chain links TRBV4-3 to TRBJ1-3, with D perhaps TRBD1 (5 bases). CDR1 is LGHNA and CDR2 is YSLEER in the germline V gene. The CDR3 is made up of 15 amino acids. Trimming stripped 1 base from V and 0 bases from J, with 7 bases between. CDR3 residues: CASSQGTPSGNTIYF. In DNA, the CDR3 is TGCGCCAGCAGCCAAGGGACACCCTCTGGAAACACCATATATTTT.

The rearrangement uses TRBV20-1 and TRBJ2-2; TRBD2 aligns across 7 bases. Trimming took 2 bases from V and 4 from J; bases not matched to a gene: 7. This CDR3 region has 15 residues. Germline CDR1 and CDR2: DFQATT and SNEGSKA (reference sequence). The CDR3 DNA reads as TGCAGTGCTAGATACCCAGGGAGGGTCACCGGGGAGCTGTTTTTT. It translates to CSARYPGRVTGELFF.

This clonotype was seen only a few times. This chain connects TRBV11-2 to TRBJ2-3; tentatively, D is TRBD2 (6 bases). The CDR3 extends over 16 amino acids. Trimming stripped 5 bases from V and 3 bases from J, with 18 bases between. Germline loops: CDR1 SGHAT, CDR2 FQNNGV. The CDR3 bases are TGTGCCAGCAGCAGTTTAGGGATGGGAGGTACAGATACGCAGTATTTT. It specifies CASSSLGMGGTDTQYF.

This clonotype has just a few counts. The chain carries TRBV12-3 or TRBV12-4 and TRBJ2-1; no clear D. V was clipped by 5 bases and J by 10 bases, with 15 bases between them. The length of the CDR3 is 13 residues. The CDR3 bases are TGTGCCAGCAGTAGGTATGTGGGCGACGAGCAGTTCTTC. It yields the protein CASSRYVGDEQFF.

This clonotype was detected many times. The CDR3 bases are TGTGCCAGCAGTAGACCTCCAGGGGAGCAGTACTTC. Its translation is CASSRPPGEQYF. This chain joins TRBV12-3 or TRBV12-4 and TRBJ2-7, with TRBD1 as a possible D gene (5 bases). V was shortened by 5 bases and J by 7 bases, with 12 bases between the two germline ends. The CDR3 is 12 amino acids.

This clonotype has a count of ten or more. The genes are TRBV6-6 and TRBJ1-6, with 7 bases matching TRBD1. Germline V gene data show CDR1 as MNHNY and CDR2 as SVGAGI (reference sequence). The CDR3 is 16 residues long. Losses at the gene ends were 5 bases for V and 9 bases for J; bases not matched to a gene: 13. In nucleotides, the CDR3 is TGTGCCAGCAGTACAAACAGGGGAGGAGAGGTTTCACCCCTCCACTTT. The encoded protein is CASSTNRGGEVSPLHF.